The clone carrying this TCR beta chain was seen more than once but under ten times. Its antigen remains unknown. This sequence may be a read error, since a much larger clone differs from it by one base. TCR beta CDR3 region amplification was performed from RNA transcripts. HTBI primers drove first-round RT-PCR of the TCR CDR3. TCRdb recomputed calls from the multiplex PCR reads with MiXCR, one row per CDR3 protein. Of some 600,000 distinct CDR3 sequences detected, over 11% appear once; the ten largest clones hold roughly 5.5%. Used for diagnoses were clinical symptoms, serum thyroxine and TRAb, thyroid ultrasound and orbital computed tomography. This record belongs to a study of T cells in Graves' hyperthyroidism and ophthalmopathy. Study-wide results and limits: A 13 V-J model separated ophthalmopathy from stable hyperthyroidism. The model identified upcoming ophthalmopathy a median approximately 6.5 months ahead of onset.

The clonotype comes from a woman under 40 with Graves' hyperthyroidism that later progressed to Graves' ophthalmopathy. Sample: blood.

The CDR3 loop reads CGARGAPWDGYTF. The CDR3 DNA follows: TGCGGTGCCCGAGGGGCTCCCTGGGATGGCTACACCTTC. The genes are TRBV20-1 and TRBJ1-2; maybe TRBD1 (5 bases). The CDR3 spans 13 residues. CDR1 DFQATT and CDR2 SNEGSKA come from the germline V gene (reference sequence).